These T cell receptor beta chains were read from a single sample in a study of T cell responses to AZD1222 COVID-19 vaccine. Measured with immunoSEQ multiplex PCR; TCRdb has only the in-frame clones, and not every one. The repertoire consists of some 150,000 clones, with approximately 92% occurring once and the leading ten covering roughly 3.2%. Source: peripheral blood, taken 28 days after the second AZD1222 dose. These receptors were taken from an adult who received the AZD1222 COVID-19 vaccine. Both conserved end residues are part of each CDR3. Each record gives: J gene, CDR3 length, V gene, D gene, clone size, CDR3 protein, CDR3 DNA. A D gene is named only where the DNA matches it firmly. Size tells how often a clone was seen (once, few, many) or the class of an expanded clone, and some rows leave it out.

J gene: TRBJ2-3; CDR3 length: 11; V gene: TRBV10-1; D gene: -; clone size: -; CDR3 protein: CATAGSDTQYF; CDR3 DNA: TGCGCCACGGCAGGTTCGGATACGCAGTATTTT
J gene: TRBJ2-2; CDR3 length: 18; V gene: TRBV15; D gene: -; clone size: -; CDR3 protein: CATSRDQVGTLNTGELFF; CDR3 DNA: TGTGCCACCAGCAGAGATCAGGTCGGGACATTGAACACCGGGGAGCTGTTTTTT
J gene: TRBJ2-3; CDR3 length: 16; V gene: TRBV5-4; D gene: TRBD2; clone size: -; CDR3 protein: CASSLGTSGSTDTQYF; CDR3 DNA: TGTGCCAGCAGCTTGGGGACTAGCGGGAGCACAGATACGCAGTATTTT
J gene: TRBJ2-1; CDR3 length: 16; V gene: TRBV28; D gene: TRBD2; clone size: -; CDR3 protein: CASRNGALAGVGQQFF; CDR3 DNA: TGTGCCAGCAGAAACGGAGCTTTAGCGGGAGTGGGGCAGCAGTTCTTC
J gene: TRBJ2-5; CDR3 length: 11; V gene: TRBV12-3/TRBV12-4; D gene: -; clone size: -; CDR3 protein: CASTPGGTQYF; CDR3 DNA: TGTGCCAGCACTCCCGGCGGGACCCAGTACTTC
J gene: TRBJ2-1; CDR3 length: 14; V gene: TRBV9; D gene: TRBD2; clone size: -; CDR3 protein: CASNPGLAYNEQFF; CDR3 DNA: TGTGCCAGCAACCCGGGACTAGCTTACAATGAGCAGTTCTTC
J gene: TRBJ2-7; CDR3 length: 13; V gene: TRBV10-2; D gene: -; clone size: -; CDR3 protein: CASSDGPSYEQYF; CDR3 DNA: TGCGCCAGCAGTGACGGACCCTCCTACGAGCAGTACTTC
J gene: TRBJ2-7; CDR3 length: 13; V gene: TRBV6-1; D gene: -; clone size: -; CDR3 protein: CASSEALLYEQYF; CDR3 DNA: TGTGCCAGCAGTGAAGCGCTGCTCTACGAGCAGTACTTC
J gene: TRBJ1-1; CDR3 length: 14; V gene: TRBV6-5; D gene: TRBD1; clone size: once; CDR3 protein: CASRTGYSNTEAFF; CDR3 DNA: TGTGCCAGCAGGACAGGGTACTCAAACACTGAAGCTTTCTTT
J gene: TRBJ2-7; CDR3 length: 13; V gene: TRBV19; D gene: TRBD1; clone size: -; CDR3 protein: CASSAGGTYEQYF; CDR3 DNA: TGTGCCAGTAGTGCAGGGGGAACCTACGAGCAGTACTTC
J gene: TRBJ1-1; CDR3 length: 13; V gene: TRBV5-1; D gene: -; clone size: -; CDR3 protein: CASSLGMNTEAFF; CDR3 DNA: TGCGCCAGCAGCTTGGGGATGAACACTGAAGCTTTCTTT
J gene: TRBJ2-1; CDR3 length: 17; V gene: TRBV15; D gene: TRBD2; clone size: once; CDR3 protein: CATSRDSGGLAYNEQFF; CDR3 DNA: TGTGCCACCAGCAGAGATTCCGGTGGACTAGCCTACAATGAGCAGTTCTTC
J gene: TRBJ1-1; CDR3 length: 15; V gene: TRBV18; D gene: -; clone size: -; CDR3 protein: CASSPLSPGNTEAFF; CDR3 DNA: TGTGCCAGCTCACCGCTCTCGCCGGGGAACACTGAAGCTTTCTTT
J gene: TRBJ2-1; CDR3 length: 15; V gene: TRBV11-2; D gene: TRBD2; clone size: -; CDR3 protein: CASSLGGGIGNEQFF; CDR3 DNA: TGTGCCAGCAGCTTAGGGGGAGGGATTGGCAATGAGCAGTTCTTC
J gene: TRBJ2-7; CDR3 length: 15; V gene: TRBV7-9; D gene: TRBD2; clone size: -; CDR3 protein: CASSLRLAEAYEQYF; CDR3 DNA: TGTGCCAGCAGCCTCCGACTAGCGGAAGCCTACGAGCAGTACTTC
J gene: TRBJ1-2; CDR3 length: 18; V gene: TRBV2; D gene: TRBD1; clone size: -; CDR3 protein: CASSEEDGTGGGSYGYTF; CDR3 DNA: TGTGCCAGCAGTGAAGAGGATGGGACAGGGGGAGGAAGCTATGGCTACACCTTC
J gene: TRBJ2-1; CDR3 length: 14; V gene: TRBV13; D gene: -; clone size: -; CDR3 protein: CASSLGALNNEQFF; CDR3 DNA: TGTGCCAGCAGCTTGGGGGCCCTTAACAATGAGCAGTTCTTC
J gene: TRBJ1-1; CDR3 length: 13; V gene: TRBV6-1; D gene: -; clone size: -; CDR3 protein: CASSDPQNTEAFF; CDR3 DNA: TGTGCCAGCAGTGACCCCCAGAACACTGAAGCTTTCTTT
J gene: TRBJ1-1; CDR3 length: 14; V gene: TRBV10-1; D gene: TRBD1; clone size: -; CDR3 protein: CASSLRTGSSEAFF; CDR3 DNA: TGCGCCAGCAGTTTAAGGACAGGGTCTTCTGAAGCTTTCTTT
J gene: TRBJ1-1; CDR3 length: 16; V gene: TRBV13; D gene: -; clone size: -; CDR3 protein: CASSRLVGASGTEAFF; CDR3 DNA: TGTGCCAGCAGCCGGTTGGTGGGGGCTTCGGGCACTGAAGCTTTCTTT
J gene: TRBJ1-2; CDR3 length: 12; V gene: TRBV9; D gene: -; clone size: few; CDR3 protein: CASGGASRGYTF; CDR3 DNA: TGTGCCAGCGGGGGGGCCTCTAGGGGCTACACCTTC
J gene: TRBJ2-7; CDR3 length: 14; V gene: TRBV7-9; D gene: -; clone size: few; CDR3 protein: CASSPLGQTYEQYF; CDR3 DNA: TGTGCCAGCAGCCCGCTCGGACAAACTTACGAGCAGTACTTC
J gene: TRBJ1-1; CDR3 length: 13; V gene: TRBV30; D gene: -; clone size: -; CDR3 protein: CAWSVARADEAFF; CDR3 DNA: TGTGCCTGGAGTGTAGCCAGGGCTGATGAAGCTTTCTTT
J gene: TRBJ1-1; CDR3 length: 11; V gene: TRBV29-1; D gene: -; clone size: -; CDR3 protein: CSSTENTEAFF; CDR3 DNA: TGCAGCTCCACAGAGAACACTGAAGCTTTCTTT
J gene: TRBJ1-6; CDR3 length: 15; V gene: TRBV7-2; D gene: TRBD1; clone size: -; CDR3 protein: CASTLPTGYSSPLHF; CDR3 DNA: TGTGCCAGCACCCTACCGACAGGGTACAGTTCACCCCTCCACTTT
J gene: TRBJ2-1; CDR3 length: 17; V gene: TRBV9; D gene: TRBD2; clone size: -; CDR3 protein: CASSGGLAGGAPNEQFF; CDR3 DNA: TGTGCCAGCAGCGGGGGACTAGCGGGAGGAGCCCCCAATGAGCAGTTCTTC
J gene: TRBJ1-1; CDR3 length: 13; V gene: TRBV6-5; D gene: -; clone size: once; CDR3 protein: CASTLDGNTEAFF; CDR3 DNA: TGTGCCAGCACCCTGGATGGTAACACTGAAGCTTTCTTT
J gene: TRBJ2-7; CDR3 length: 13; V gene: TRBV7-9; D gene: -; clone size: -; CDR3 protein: CASSPGSTSEQYF; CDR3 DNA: TGTGCCAGCAGCCCAGGGAGTACCTCCGAGCAGTACTTC
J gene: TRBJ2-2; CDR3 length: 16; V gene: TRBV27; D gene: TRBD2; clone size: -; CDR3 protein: CASSLRGLAGVGELFF; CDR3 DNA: TGTGCCAGCAGTTTAAGGGGACTAGCGGGAGTGGGGGAGCTGTTTTTT
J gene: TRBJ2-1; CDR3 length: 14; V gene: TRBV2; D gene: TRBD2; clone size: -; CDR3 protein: CASSEELAWNEQFF; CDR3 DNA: TGTGCCAGCAGTGAAGAACTAGCGTGGAATGAGCAGTTCTTC
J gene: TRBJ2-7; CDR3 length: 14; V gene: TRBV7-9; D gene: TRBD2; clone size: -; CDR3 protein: CASSGLAGLYEQYF; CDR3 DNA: TGTGCCAGCAGTGGCCTAGCGGGTCTTTACGAGCAGTACTTC